Given below is one T cell receptor beta chain in context. Antigen: not known. The data stem from a study of post-analysis software for immune sequencing data. Study conclusions and caveats: The normalized Chao1 diversity of multiple sclerosis patients was significantly lower than that of controls. When patients were compared with controls, four or five TRBV segments were more frequent, TRBV5-6, TRBV5-1 and TRBV20-1 among them. With F measure, samples from one preparation batch clustered together strongly.

Tagging with unique molecular identifiers was a feature of the TCR beta cDNA libraries. T cells numbering roughly 1 to 10 million yielded some 520,000 cDNA molecules. From the PCR reads, TCRdb called clonotypes with MiXCR, one entry per CDR3 protein. The table lists about 620,000 distinct CDR3 sequences, roughly 45% of them singletons. Germline CDR1 and CDR2: LNHNV and YYDKDF (reference sequence). The CDR3 is 16 amino acids. V dropped 0 bases and J dropped 4 bases, with 16 bases sitting between them. What was sequenced was blood. The V call is TRBV15, the J call TRBJ2-7, with D hard to call. The origin of this receptor is a girl between 5 and 17 years old with multiple sclerosis. The CDR3 here is CATSRDTSLEGYEQYF. The CDR3 DNA follows: TGTGCCACCAGCAGAGATACCAGCCTTGAAGGGTACGAGCAGTACTTC.